These 28 T cell receptor beta chains were sequenced from one sample in a study of neurological immune-mediated disorders. TCRdb analysed the 5' RACE reads with MiXCR anew, one entry per CDR3 protein. The profile shows approximately 20,000 distinct CDR3 sequences, roughly a sixth of them singletons. Sequencing input: CD8+ T cells from blood. These receptors came from a woman aged 18-29 years with multiple sclerosis.

This clonotype was observed many times. CDR3 sequence reads: CASSLSQRGNTDTQYF. The CDR3 DNA reads as TGTGCCAGCAGCTTATCCCAGCGGGGGAACACAGATACGCAGTATTTT. This rearrangement joins TRBV11-2 to TRBJ2-3; 8 bases align to TRBD2. The V gene end was trimmed by 2 bases and the J gene end by 2 bases; junction bases not matched to a gene: 6. Germline loops: CDR1 SGHAT, CDR2 FQNNGV. The CDR3 extends over 16 amino acids.

This clonotype was recorded only once. This chain connects TRBV5-5 to TRBJ2-7; D remains ambiguous. The germline CDR1 and CDR2 sequences are SGHKS and YYEKEE (reference sequence). This CDR3 has 16 residues. With 0 bases removed from V and 3 bases from J, the gap between germline ends came to 16 bases. CDR3 region: CASSLAPWFTNYEQYV. The CDR3 DNA reads as TGTGCCAGCAGCTTGGCCCCGTGGTTCACGAACTACGAGCAGTACGTC.

Ten or more counts support this clonotype. Sequence at one end of the junction differs from germline and may be a read error. The chain carries TRBV15 and TRBJ2-1; a possible D gene is TRBD2 (5 bases). The CDR3 totals 11 residues. Germline loops: CDR1 LNHNV, CDR2 YYDKDF (reference sequence). The CDR3, as DNA: TGTGCCACCAGCGGGAAGCGGTTCGCGGTCTTC. Protein: CATSGKRFAVF.

This clonotype was detected ten times or more. The chain links TRBV10-3 to TRBJ2-3, with TRBD2 matching 10 bases. Germline CDR1 is ENHRY and CDR2 is SYGVKD. J was trimmed by 2 bases and V by 0 bases; bases with no gene match: 5. This CDR3 region has 17 residues. CDR3 nucleotides: TGTGCCATCAGTGAGTCGGCGCTAGCGGGGGTCACAGATACGCAGTATTTT. It specifies CAISESALAGVTDTQYF.

This clonotype occurred many times. This chain joins TRBV7-2 and TRBJ2-7, with D unclear. V shed 5 bases and J shed 3 bases, with 20 bases lying between them. The CDR3 is made up of 16 amino acids. CDR1 is SGHTA, CDR2 FQGNSA, per germline. DNA of the CDR3: TGTGCCAGCAGCCCAAGAACGATGCAGTATCTCTACGAGCAGTACTTC. Its translation: CASSPRTMQYLYEQYF.

This clonotype was counted at least ten times. The genes are TRBV6-5 and TRBJ2-1, with TRBD1 matching 11 bases. The V segment lost 6 bases and the J segment 7 bases; nucleotides outside the gene matches: 8. Looked up from germline, CDR1 is MNHEY and CDR2 is SVGAGI. This CDR3 is 15 amino acids long. The CDR3 sequence: CASRPGQGAFNEQFF. DNA for the CDR3: TGTGCCAGCAGGCCCGGACAGGGGGCATTTAATGAGCAGTTCTTC.

At least ten counts were recorded for this clonotype. For the CDR3, the DNA is TGTGCCAGCAGCGGTTTGGAGCTGTTTTTT. Encoded protein: CASSGLELFF. The chain joins TRBV9 to TRBJ2-2; D unclear. In germline, CDR1 is SGDLS, CDR2 YYNGEE. V dropped 3 bases and J dropped 10 bases, with 4 bases sitting between them. CDR3 length equals 10 residues.

In its sample, this clonotype was seen many times. The rearrangement uses TRBV5-5 and TRBJ2-3; 10 bases align to TRBD2. The CDR3 sequence is 14 residues long. V shed 3 bases and J 5 bases; nucleotides not matched to a gene: 3. Germline CDR1 SGHKS, CDR2 YYEKEE (reference sequence). CDR3 nucleotide sequence: TGTGCCAGCAGCTCCGGACTAGCGGAAGATACGCAGTATTTT. Its translation is CASSSGLAEDTQYF. Using reference TRBV5-5 and TRBJ2-3 for the parts outside the CDR3, the full variable domain is DAGVTQSPTHLIKTRGQQVTLRCSPISGHKSVSWYQQVLGQGPQFIFQYYEKEERGRGNFPDRFSARQFPNYSSELNVNALLLGDSALYLCASSSGLAEDTQYFGPGTRLTVL.

The sample holds many counts of this clonotype. The chain combines TRBV15 with TRBJ1-3, with 9 bases fitting TRBD1. J lost 0 bases, V lost 3 bases, and 3 bases had no gene match. Germline V gene sequence: CDR1 LNHNV, CDR2 YYDKDF (reference sequence). The CDR3 is 16 residues long. Here the CDR3 DNA reads TGTGCCACCAGCAGGGACAGGGGTAACTCTGGAAACACCATATATTTT. This encodes CATSRDRGNSGNTIYF.

The table lists this clonotype with many counts. The V and J genes are TRBV20-1 and TRBJ1-1; D gene unclear. Germline V gene data show CDR1 as DFQATT and CDR2 as SNEGSKA (reference sequence). V was shortened by 0 bases and J by 1 base, with 6 bases between the two germline ends. The CDR3 covers 13 residues. In DNA, the CDR3 is TGCAGTGCTAGAGATGTGGAGAACACTGAAGCTTTCTTT. Residues: CSARDVENTEAFF.

This chain joins TRBV5-1 and TRBJ1-1; D possibly corresponds to TRBD1 (6 bases). CDR3 length: 15 amino acids. The germline gives CDR1 SGHRS, CDR2 YFSETQ. Trimming shortened V by 4 bases and J by 1 base, and 14 bases separated the two germline ends. The CDR3 coding sequence is TGCGCCAGCAGCCCGGGGGGGCCAAAGAACACTGAAGCTTTCTTT. This translates into CASSPGGPKNTEAFF.

This clonotype was detected many times. This sequence joins TRBV11-1 and TRBJ2-3; 8 bases match TRBD2. This CDR3 spans 14 amino acids. The germline CDR1 and CDR2 sequences are SGHAT and FQDESV (reference sequence). Losses at the gene ends were 2 bases for V and 3 bases for J; bases not matched to a gene: 1. The CDR3 here is CASSLSGGTDTQYF. The CDR3 nucleotides read TGTGCCAGCAGCTTAAGCGGGGGAACAGATACGCAGTATTTT.

The V call is TRBV5-5, the J call TRBJ1-1; a possible D gene is TRBD1 (5 bases). CDR3 length equals 17 residues. V lost 0 bases and J 1 base, leaving 16 bases between the germline ends. The germline V gene encodes CDR1 SGHKS and CDR2 YYEKEE (reference sequence). The CDR3 nucleotides are TGTGCCAGCAGCTTGGCCCCAGGGAGGGGATCGAACACTGAAGCTTTCTTT. Translation: CASSLAPGRGSNTEAFF.

This rearrangement joins TRBV7-2 to TRBJ2-7, with 13 bases fitting TRBD2. Germline V CDR1 and CDR2: SGHTA, FQGNSA. The junction had 5 bases not matched to a gene; V was cut back by 5 bases and J by 4 bases. There are 15 residues in the CDR3. The CDR3 sequence is CASSPRTSGGYEQYF. DNA of the CDR3: TGTGCCAGCAGCCCCCGGACTAGCGGGGGTTACGAGCAGTACTTC.

This clonotype was seen a few times. The chain links TRBV9 to TRBJ1-2; 10 bases are shared with TRBD1. Germline V lookup: CDR1 SGDLS, CDR2 YYNGEE. Germline trimming cut 4 bases from V and 6 bases from J; bases unmatched to any gene: 12. This CDR3 has 16 amino acids. CDR3 residues: CASSPGDRGQEDGYTF. CDR3 nucleotide sequence: TGTGCCAGCAGCCCTGGGGACAGGGGTCAGGAGGATGGCTACACCTTC.

This clonotype was seen many times. The V and J genes are TRBV5-5 and TRBJ2-7, with D tentatively TRBD1 or TRBD2 (5 bases each). The CDR3 totals 16 residues. The germline V gene has CDR1 SGHKS and CDR2 YYEKEE (reference sequence). The V gene lost 2 bases and the J gene lost 0 bases, with 15 bases spanning the gap. Here the CDR3 DNA reads TGTGCCAGCAGCTTCTATGGGGACCCGTACTCCTACGAGCAGTACTTC. It encodes CASSFYGDPYSYEQYF.

This clonotype is medium-sized. This chain uses TRBV10-1 with TRBJ2-2; no definite D call. The V gene's germline CDR1 is WNHNN and CDR2 SYGVQD (reference sequence). V was cut by 0 bases and J by 7 bases, with 3 bases left in between. CDR3 size: 12 residues. The DNA of the CDR3 is TGCGCCAGCAGTGAGTCTGGCGGGGAGCTGTTTTTT. Its translation: CASSESGGELFF.

At least ten counts were recorded for this clonotype. The J gene is TRBJ1-3, the V gene TRBV10-3; D is unresolved. Germline lookup yields CDR1 ENHRY and CDR2 SYGVKD. The CDR3 loop spans 15 amino acids. V shed 3 bases and J shed 2 bases, with 11 bases lying between them. The CDR3 region has the DNA TGTGCCATCAGTGATCCGAGATCTCCTGGAAACACCATATATTTT. This codes for CAISDPRSPGNTIYF.

This clonotype is medium-sized. The chain has TRBV28 and TRBJ1-5; D is possibly TRBD1 (5 bases). CDR3 length equals 15 residues. Germline V gene sequence: CDR1 MDHEN, CDR2 SYDVKM. V lost 3 bases to trimming and J lost 1 base, with 10 bases between them. Here the CDR3 DNA reads TGTGCCAGCAGTTTCAGGGAGTCGAGCAATCAGCCCCAGCATTTT. Protein sequence: CASSFRESSNQPQHF.

This clonotype was observed a few times. The V and J genes are TRBV10-2 and TRBJ2-7; 8 positions agree with TRBD2. J lost 3 bases, V lost 5 bases, and 6 bases had no gene match. The CDR3 sequence is 14 residues long. Per the germline V gene, CDR1 is WSHSY and CDR2 is SAAADI. The CDR3 loop reads CASSSGGGGYEQYV. The CDR3 DNA reads as TGCGCCAGCAGTTCGGGGGGGGGTGGCTACGAGCAGTACGTC.

Concerning this clonotype itself: An end of the junction does not agree with germline; a read error may underlie this. This chain connects TRBV9 to TRBJ1-1; D uncertain. Germline V gene lookup returns CDR1 SGDLS and CDR2 YYNGEE. This CDR3 has 13 amino acids. CDR3 amino acids: CASSASGSTETLF. The CDR3 DNA reads TGTGCCAGCAGCGCCTCAGGATCCACTGAAACTCTCTTT.

CDR3 in DNA: TGTGCCAGCAGCTTGGCCACCGGACACTACCTTACCCCTGGGGCCAACGTCCTGACTTTC. This codes for CASSLATGHYLTPGANVLTF. V gene TRBV5-5 combines with J gene TRBJ2-6; perhaps TRBD1 as D (5 bases). The CDR3 is made up of 20 amino acids. V was shortened by 0 bases and J by 2 bases, with 21 bases between the two germline ends. Germline V gene data show CDR1 as SGHKS and CDR2 as YYEKEE (reference sequence).

The chain joins TRBV13 to TRBJ2-2, with D hard to call. Germline CDR1 PRHDT, CDR2 FYEKMQ (reference sequence). Trimming stripped 5 bases from V and 1 base from J, with 8 bases between. CDR3 size: 14 residues. The CDR3 DNA reads as TGTGCCAGCAGCCAATCAGTGAACACCGGGGAGCTGTTTTTT. Translating gives CASSQSVNTGELFF.

This clonotype came up a few times. The chain is built from TRBV10-2 and TRBJ2-2; D gene unclear. From germline, CDR1 is WSHSY and CDR2 SAAADI. The CDR3 spans 13 residues. Trimming took 1 base from V and 3 from J, leaving 3 bases between them. CDR3 protein: CASSELHTGELFF. The CDR3 bases are TGCGCCAGCAGTGAGTTACACACCGGGGAGCTGTTTTTT.

Judged by abundance, this clonotype is medium-sized. The chain joins TRBV24-1 to TRBJ1-3; D gene uncertain. Between the trimmed V and J ends, which lost 3 bases and 4 bases, there was a span of 0 bases. This CDR3 comprises 11 residues. CDR1 KGHDR and CDR2 SFDVKD come from the germline V gene. The CDR3 sequence is CATSDGNTIYF. CDR3 bases: TGTGCCACCAGTGATGGAAACACCATATATTTT.

This clonotype was seen many times. The CDR3 loop reads CASSQGVGSPLHF. The CDR3 DNA follows: TGTGCCAGCAGCCAAGGCGTAGGCTCACCCCTCCACTTT. The genes are TRBV7-2 and TRBJ1-6; D not resolved. Trimming cost V 5 bases and J 10 bases, with 12 bases left between them. The CDR3 length is 13 residues. Per the germline V gene, CDR1 is SGHTA and CDR2 is FQGNSA.

This clonotype was found many times. V and J are TRBV9 and TRBJ2-5; D gene unclear. The CDR3 runs 15 residues. Looked up from germline, CDR1 is SGDLS and CDR2 is YYNGEE. V lost 0 bases and J lost 5, with 14 bases in between. The CDR3 reads CASSVAVETWETQYF. CDR3 DNA: TGTGCCAGCAGCGTAGCTGTCGAGACATGGGAGACCCAGTACTTC.

At least ten counts were recorded for this clonotype. One end of the junction does not line up with germline, which may come from a read error. The chain recombines TRBV20-1 with TRBJ2-5, with TRBD1 matching 9 bases. This CDR3 spans 16 amino acids. CDR1 is DFQATT and CDR2 is SNEGSKA in the germline V gene (reference sequence). The CDR3 sequence: CSARDYTGTGQETQYF. The CDR3 coding sequence is TGCAGTGCAAGAGATTACACTGGGACAGGGCAAGAGACCCAGTACTTC.